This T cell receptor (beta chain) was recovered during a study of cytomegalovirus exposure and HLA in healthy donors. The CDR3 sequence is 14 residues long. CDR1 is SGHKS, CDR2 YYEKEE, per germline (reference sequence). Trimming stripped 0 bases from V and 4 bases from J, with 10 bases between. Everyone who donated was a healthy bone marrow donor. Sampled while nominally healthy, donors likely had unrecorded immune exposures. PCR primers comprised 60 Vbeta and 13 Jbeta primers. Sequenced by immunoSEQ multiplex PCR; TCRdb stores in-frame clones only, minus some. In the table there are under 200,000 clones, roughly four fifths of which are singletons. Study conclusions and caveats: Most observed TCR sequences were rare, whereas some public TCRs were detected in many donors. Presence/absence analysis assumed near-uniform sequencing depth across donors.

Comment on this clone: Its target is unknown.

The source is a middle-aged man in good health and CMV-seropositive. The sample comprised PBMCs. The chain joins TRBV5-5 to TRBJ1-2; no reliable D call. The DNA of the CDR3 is TGTGCCAGCAGCTTGGAGGTGGCTAGCTATGGCTACACCTTC. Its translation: CASSLEVASYGYTF.